This record concerns one TCR beta chain sequence. Its specificity is unknown. The sample comes from a study of T-cell reconstitution after alpha-beta-depleted transplantation in children. Study-wide results and limits: Surviving recipient T cells and thymic progenitors produced the high day-60 TCRbeta diversity seen in some patients. Newly produced T cells mostly provided counts and TCRbeta diversity after one year, as hyperexpanded clones declined. There were reportedly several hundred expanded graft clones from which alpha-beta T cells came about two months after transplant.

Unique molecular identifiers were used to barcode this TCRbeta library. One entry per CDR3 protein results from TCRdb running MiXCR on the PCR reads. The sample includes about 1,000,000 distinct CDR3 sequences, about 31% of them seen just once. The ends lost 4 bases at V and 10 bases at J; junction bases unmatched: 6. The CDR3 runs 14 residues. Germline assignment: CDR1 MNHEY and CDR2 SVGAGI. V and J are TRBV6-5 and TRBJ1-4; TRBD1 aligns across 10 bases. The receptor comes from a boy under three years old who had a stem cell transplant for SCID, so the T cells may come from the graft donor. The sample here was PBMCs, mostly from graft donor cells, taken 360 days after TCRalphabeta/CD19-depleted stem cell transplant. For the CDR3, the DNA is TGTGCCAGCAGTTCGACAGGGGGCGTTGCAAAACTGTTTTTT. As protein: CASSSTGGVAKLFF.